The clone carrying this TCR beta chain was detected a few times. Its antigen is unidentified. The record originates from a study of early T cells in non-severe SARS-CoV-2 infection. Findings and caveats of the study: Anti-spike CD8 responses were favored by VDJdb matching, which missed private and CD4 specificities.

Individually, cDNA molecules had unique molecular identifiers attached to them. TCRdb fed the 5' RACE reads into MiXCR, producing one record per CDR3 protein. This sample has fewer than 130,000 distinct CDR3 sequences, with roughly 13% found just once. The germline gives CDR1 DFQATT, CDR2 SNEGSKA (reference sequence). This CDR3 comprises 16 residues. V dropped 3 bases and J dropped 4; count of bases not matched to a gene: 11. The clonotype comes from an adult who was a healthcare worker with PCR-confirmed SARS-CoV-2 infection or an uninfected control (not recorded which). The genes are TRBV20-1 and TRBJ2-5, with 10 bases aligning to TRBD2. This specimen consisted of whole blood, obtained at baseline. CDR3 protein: CSASPPSGSWAETQYF. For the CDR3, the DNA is TGCAGTGCTAGTCCCCCTAGCGGGAGTTGGGCAGAGACCCAGTACTTC.